These 15 T cell receptor beta chains were all obtained from the same sample, sequenced in a study of T cells in localized non-small cell lung cancer. Generated by immunoSEQ multiplex PCR, the TCRdb table keeps only in-frame clones and is missing some. The sample holds 15,000 to 20,000 clones, 80% to 90% seen once. The sequencing used peripheral blood, collected before any cancer treatment. The receptor set was obtained from a male donor aged 60 or older with stage III lung adenocarcinoma.

The chain uses TRBV7-9 and TRBJ1-3; a weak D match, TRBD1 (5 bases). Germline assignment: CDR1 SEHNR and CDR2 FQNEAQ (reference sequence). Deletions cut 0 bases from V and 7 bases from J, with 16 bases between. The CDR3 contains 16 residues. CDR3 DNA sequence: TGTGCCAGCAGCTTAGCGCTGTCGCGGGACCGGAACACCATATATTTT. Protein sequence: CASSLALSRDRNTIYF.

This clone was seen just once. The chain joins TRBV19 to TRBJ2-7, with 9 bases fitting TRBD1. Germline V lookup: CDR1 LNHDA, CDR2 SQIVND (reference sequence). After removal of 6 bases from V and 3 bases from J, the junction contained 3 bases not matched to a gene. The CDR3 is 13 amino acids. DNA for the CDR3: TGTGCCAGTAGCGGGACAGGGAGCTACGAGCAGTACTTC. It encodes CASSGTGSYEQYF.

The J gene is TRBJ1-1, the V gene TRBV16, with TRBD1 identical over 10 bases. Germline trimming cut 2 bases from V and 5 bases from J; bases unmatched to any gene: 23. Germline-derived CDR1 and CDR2 are KGHSY and FQNENV. The CDR3 is 21 amino acids. The CDR3 DNA sequence: TGTGCCAGCAGCCAAGCGAGCATTCTTTCCGGGACAGGGGATGGTCGGACTGAAGCTTTCTTT. This sequence encodes CASSQASILSGTGDGRTEAFF.

As for this clone: Other DNA sequences within the sample encode an identical CDR3. This chain joins TRBV7-9 and TRBJ1-5; tentative D call: TRBD1 (5 bases). The V end was cut by 2 bases, the J end by 2 bases, with 10 bases between. CDR1 and CDR2 from the germline V gene are SEHNR and FQNEAQ (reference sequence). This CDR3 is built from 15 residues. The CDR3 reads CASSLLGDGNQPQHF. The CDR3 coding sequence is TGTGCCAGCAGCTTACTTGGGGACGGCAATCAGCCCCAGCATTTT.

This clone has just a few counts. The rearrangement links TRBV28 to TRBJ2-7, with 10 bases that match TRBD2. V lost 2 bases, J lost 4 bases, and 2 bases stayed unmatched. The germline CDR1 and CDR2 sequences are MDHEN and SYDVKM. This CDR3 has 14 residues. The CDR3 DNA reads as TGTGCCAGCAGTTTAAGCGGGGGGGCATACGAGCAGTACTTC. It codes for CASSLSGGAYEQYF.

V usage is TRBV6-1 and J usage is TRBJ1-4; TRBD1 matches 7 bases. Germline-derived CDR1 and CDR2 are MNHNS and SASEGT. V was clipped by 6 bases and J by 2 bases; unmatched bases: 6. This CDR3 spans 15 amino acids. CDR3 protein: CASSRGTATNEKLFF. In DNA form, the CDR3 reads TGTGCCAGCAGCCGAGGGACAGCCACTAATGAAAAACTGTTTTTT.

The gene calls are TRBV2 and TRBJ1-2; D uncertain. Trimming took 4 bases from V and 4 from J, leaving 7 bases between them. Looked up from germline, CDR1 is SNHLY and CDR2 is FYNNEI. The CDR3 consists of 12 residues. The CDR3 DNA follows: TGTGCCAGCAGTGTTAGCGTCTATGGCTACACCTTC. This translates into CASSVSVYGYTF.

This clone was detected once. The chain couples TRBV27 to TRBJ2-1, with D tentatively TRBD1 or TRBD2 (5 bases each). The V end lost 7 bases, the J end lost 6 bases, and 10 bases lay between the germline ends. The CDR3 consists of 12 residues. Germline V CDR1 and CDR2: MNHEY, SMNVEV (reference sequence). DNA for the CDR3: TGTGCCAGCAAGGGACCCACCAATGAGCAGTTCTTC. Encoded protein: CASKGPTNEQFF.

This sequence joins TRBV10-2 and TRBJ1-6; 7 positions match TRBD1. The length of the CDR3 is 12 residues. The V gene end was trimmed by 9 bases and the J gene end by 14 bases; junction bases not matched to a gene: 10. The V gene's germline CDR1 is WSHSY and CDR2 SAAADI. The CDR3 region has the DNA TGCGCCAGTACCTATGGAGGGGGCACCCTCCACTTT. Translation gives CASTYGGGTLHF.

This sequence joins TRBV2 and TRBJ1-6, with no clear D. CDR1 and CDR2 (germline): SNHLY, FYNNEI. The CDR3 totals 17 residues. The ends were cut back, 4 bases at V and 1 base at J, with 14 bases in the middle. The CDR3 sequence is CASSVGFTTSYNSPLHF. In DNA form, the CDR3 reads TGTGCCAGCAGTGTTGGGTTTACAACATCCTATAATTCACCCCTCCACTTT.

The chain employs TRBV30 and TRBJ1-3, with a weak D call TRBD1 (5 bases). V was shortened by 8 bases and J by 2 bases, with 19 bases between the two germline ends. The CDR3 totals 15 residues. Germline V CDR1 and CDR2: GTSNPN, SVGIG (reference sequence). The chain's CDR3 is CAAETRVVAGNTIYF. CDR3 sequence (DNA): TGTGCCGCCGAGACCAGGGTGGTAGCTGGAAACACCATATATTTT.

The chain is built from TRBV7-2 and TRBJ2-7; D not certain. Germline lookup yields CDR1 SGHTA and CDR2 FQGNSA. This CDR3 has 15 residues. V was trimmed by 5 bases and J by 6 bases, leaving 20 bases between them. The CDR3 sequence: CASSPLYVPSSEQYF. The DNA of the CDR3 is TGTGCCAGCAGCCCCCTCTATGTCCCCTCTAGCGAGCAGTACTTC.

J is TRBJ1-2 and V is TRBV25-1; 8 bases align to TRBD1. From germline, CDR1 is MGHDK and CDR2 SYGVNS. V lost 5 bases and J lost 2; bases outside the gene matches: 4. This CDR3 is built from 14 residues. CDR3 residues: CASSQGQGNYGYTF. DNA for the CDR3: TGTGCCAGCAGTCAAGGACAGGGCAACTATGGCTACACCTTC.

The rearrangement uses TRBV7-9 and TRBJ1-1; D gene uncertain. Germline CDR1 is SEHNR and CDR2 is FQNEAQ (reference sequence). Trimming removed 3 bases from V and 7 bases from J, with 9 bases in between. CDR3 size: 12 residues. The CDR3 loop is CASSFSSVEAFF. The DNA for the CDR3 is TGTGCCAGCAGCTTCTCCAGCGTTGAAGCTTTCTTT. Variable domain in full (rest from reference TRBV7-9 and TRBJ1-1): DTGVSQNPRHKITKRGQNVTFRCDPISEHNRLYWYRQTLGQGPEFLTYFQNEAQLEKSRLLSDRFSAERPKGSFSTLEIQRTEQGDSAMYLCASSFSSVEAFFGQGTRLTVV.

V gene TRBV10-1 combines with J gene TRBJ2-5; D is possibly TRBD2 (6 bases). Germline assignment: CDR1 WNHNN and CDR2 SYGVQD (reference sequence). V was cut by 4 bases and J by 4 bases, with 10 bases left in between. The CDR3 sequence is 13 residues long. CDR3: CASSASVGETQYF. The CDR3 nucleotides are TGCGCCAGCAGTGCTAGCGTGGGAGAGACCCAGTACTTC.